This paragraph reports one TCR beta chain. Its specificity is not known. Generated by immunoSEQ multiplex PCR, the TCRdb table keeps only in-frame clones and is missing some. This repertoire shows roughly 30,000 clones, more than 90% found once; its top ten account for roughly 0.9%. V dropped 4 bases and J dropped 5; count of bases not matched to a gene: 5. Germline V gene sequence: CDR1 LGHNA, CDR2 YNFKEQ. This CDR3 has 15 residues. This entry comes from a study of monozygotic twins with cystic fibrosis. General study points: Low clonality (median about 0.0095) suggested a mostly naive repertoire.

The V gene is TRBV4-2, the J gene TRBJ2-1, with TRBD1 identical over 10 bases. The source material was blood. This receptor was obtained from a girl aged 2 to 9 with cystic fibrosis. CDR3 DNA: TGTGCCAGCAGCCTGACAGGGGGCGCCAACAATGAGCAGTTCTTC. Protein product: CASSLTGGANNEQFF.